The 27 T cell receptor beta chains below come from one sample, sequenced in a study of metastatic and nonmetastatic thyroid tumors. TCRdb ran MiXCR on the PCR reads. The sample carries more than 90,000 clones, about 13% recorded once. All patients reached thyroid surgery having received no treatment beforehand. Source material: blood. Receptor source: a female donor with papillary thyroid cancer or a benign thyroid nodule (not recorded which). Some clones in this sample may be carry-over from other donors' samples.

In this sample, this clone turned up many times. V usage is TRBV30 and J usage is TRBJ2-1; D is undetermined. CDR1 is GTSNPN, CDR2 SVGIG, per germline (reference sequence). This CDR3 comprises 14 residues. Trimming took off 2 bases at V and 5 bases at J, with 13 bases between the two ends. CDR3 protein: CAWSSVGYHNEQFF. As DNA, the CDR3 is TGTGCCTGGAGTAGTGTGGGCTATCACAATGAGCAGTTCTTC.

This clone was counted a few times. One base away lies a much larger clone, so this may be a sequencing read error. The sample contains more than one DNA sequence encoding this CDR3. The chain has TRBV10-3 and TRBJ1-2; D ambiguous. The germline V gene encodes CDR1 ENHRY and CDR2 SYGVKD. The CDR3 runs to 12 residues. The V end lost 6 bases, the J end lost 5 bases, and 10 bases lay between the germline ends. CDR3 DNA: TGTGCCATCAGCCCCTCTCAGTATGGCTACACCTTC. Protein product: CAISPSQYGYTF.

Ten or more counts support this clone. Other DNA sequences in this specimen translate into the identical CDR3. This rearrangement joins TRBV18 to TRBJ2-2; 8 bases agree with TRBD1. Germline V lookup: CDR1 KGHSH, CDR2 LQKENI. V lost 3 bases to trimming and J lost 4 bases; unmatched junction nucleotides: 4. The CDR3 contains 15 residues. Written as DNA, the CDR3 is TGTGCCAGCTCACCTTCAGGGGGCCCCACCGGGGAGCTGTTTTTT. This sequence encodes CASSPSGGPTGELFF.

This clone has ten or more counts. This chain connects TRBV7-9 to TRBJ1-4; no firm D call. Looked up from germline, CDR1 is SEHNR and CDR2 is FQNEAQ (reference sequence). V was pared by 4 bases and J by 5 bases, with 5 bases between. The length of the CDR3 is 12 residues. CDR3 bases: TGTGCCAGCAGCTCGGGAAATGAAAAACTGTTTTTT. Translated: CASSSGNEKLFF.

This clone was observed many times. The V gene is TRBV20-1, the J gene TRBJ2-2; D possibly corresponds to TRBD2 (7 bases). This CDR3 has 14 amino acids. CDR1 and CDR2 (germline): DFQATT, SNEGSKA (reference sequence). V was trimmed by 0 bases and J by 4 bases, leaving 9 bases between them. The CDR3, as DNA: TGCAGTGCTAGAGACCGGGGGGCCACCGGGGAGCTGTTTTTT. Amino acid sequence: CSARDRGATGELFF.

The sample holds a few counts of this clone. This sequence joins TRBV27 and TRBJ2-7; 10 bases map to TRBD2. V shed 2 bases and J 3 bases; nucleotides not matched to a gene: 1. From germline, CDR1 is MNHEY and CDR2 SMNVEV (reference sequence). The CDR3 sequence is 14 residues long. The CDR3 nucleotides are TGTGCCAGCAGTTTAGTAGCGGGGGGCTACGAGCAGTACTTC. It specifies CASSLVAGGYEQYF.

This clone has ten or more counts. The V gene is TRBV15, the J gene TRBJ2-2, with D possibly being TRBD1 (5 bases). With 4 bases removed from V and 3 bases from J, the gap between germline ends came to 12 bases. The germline V gene has CDR1 LNHNV and CDR2 YYDKDF (reference sequence). The CDR3 length is 15 residues. The DNA for the CDR3 is TGTGCCACCAGCACTTCAGGGTCGTACACCGGGGAGCTGTTTTTT. This sequence encodes CATSTSGSYTGELFF.

This clone has ten or more counts. The genes are TRBV15 and TRBJ2-5; D unresolved. The ends were cut back, 1 base at V and 3 bases at J, with 12 bases in the middle. CDR3 length equals 15 residues. Germline CDR1 reads LNHNV; CDR2 reads YYDKDF (reference sequence). This chain's CDR3 is CATSRGYGPEETQYF. The DNA of the CDR3 is TGTGCCACCAGCAGAGGATATGGGCCAGAAGAGACCCAGTACTTC.

The table lists this clone with many counts. The rearrangement links TRBV19 to TRBJ1-4, with D perhaps TRBD1 (5 bases). This CDR3 region has 15 residues. V lost 6 bases to trimming and J lost 0 bases, with 11 bases between them. Germline lookup yields CDR1 LNHDA and CDR2 SQIVND (reference sequence). CDR3 region: CASSDTGATNEKLFF. In nucleotides, the CDR3 is TGTGCCAGTAGCGATACAGGAGCAACTAATGAAAAACTGTTTTTT.

This clone showed up many times. The rearrangement joins TRBV6-2 or TRBV6-3 to TRBJ2-7, with D maybe TRBD2 (5 bases). Germline assignment: CDR1 MNHEY and CDR2 SVGEGT. The length of the CDR3 is 16 residues. V gave up 5 bases and J gave up 0 bases, with 17 bases separating them. The CDR3 region is CASSVRRNSSSYEQYF. In DNA form, the CDR3 reads TGTGCCAGCAGTGTACGGAGGAATTCGTCCTCCTACGAGCAGTACTTC.

There are many counts of this clone. The gene calls are TRBV5-1 and TRBJ1-1; no definite D call. The CDR3 runs 14 residues. Trimming took 0 bases from V and 7 from J, leaving 13 bases between them. Germline V gene data show CDR1 as SGHRS and CDR2 as YFSETQ. Here the CDR3 DNA reads TGCGCCAGCAGCTTGGACCACTCTGCCGGTGAAGCTTTCTTT. Protein: CASSLDHSAGEAFF.

This clone was seen at least ten times. The chain carries TRBV6-2 or TRBV6-3 and TRBJ1-5, with D uncertain. CDR3 length: 20 residues. Germline-derived CDR1 and CDR2 are MNHEY and SVGEGT. V gave up 0 bases and J gave up 3 bases, with 24 bases separating them. Here the CDR3 reads CASSYSIMPQRTAINQPQHF. CDR3 sequence (DNA): TGTGCCAGCAGTTACTCGATCATGCCCCAAAGGACGGCCATCAATCAGCCCCAGCATTTT.

This clone has ten or more counts. V is TRBV6-1 and J is TRBJ2-5; D gene ambiguous. The length of the CDR3 is 15 residues. The germline V gene has CDR1 MNHNS and CDR2 SASEGT. The V end was cut by 7 bases, the J end by 2 bases, with 17 bases between. The DNA of the CDR3 is TGTGCCAGCAACCCCTCAGGAGCCGGACAAGAGACCCAGTACTTC. Protein: CASNPSGAGQETQYF.

This clone was observed many times. This sequence joins TRBV5-1 and TRBJ2-2; D remains ambiguous. The CDR3 has 15 amino acids. Germline V CDR1 and CDR2: SGHRS, YFSETQ. V was trimmed by 0 bases and J by 1 base, leaving 7 bases between them. CDR3 amino acids: CASSLAGRNTGELFF. DNA for the CDR3: TGCGCCAGCAGCTTGGCAGGACGGAACACCGGGGAGCTGTTTTTT.

This clone has more than one count but fewer than ten. The V gene is TRBV5-1, the J gene TRBJ2-3, with D maybe TRBD1 (5 bases). CDR3 length: 15 residues. CDR1 and CDR2 (germline): SGHRS, YFSETQ. The ends were cut back, 4 bases at V and 0 bases at J, with 12 bases in the middle. CDR3 DNA: TGCGCCAGCAGCCCGCAGGGTGCTAGCACAGATACGCAGTATTTT. This translates into CASSPQGASTDTQYF.

The chain employs TRBV15 and TRBJ2-7; 7 bases map to TRBD1. The germline V gene has CDR1 LNHNV and CDR2 YYDKDF (reference sequence). The ends lost 4 bases at V and 0 bases at J; junction bases unmatched: 3. This CDR3 has 14 amino acids. The CDR3 DNA is TGTGCCACCAGCAAGACAGGGCTCTCCTACGAGCAGTACTTC. Encoded protein: CATSKTGLSYEQYF.

The chain recombines TRBV5-6 with TRBJ2-7; tentative D call: TRBD1 (5 bases). The CDR3 is made up of 16 amino acids. CDR1 and CDR2 from the germline V gene are SGHDT and YYEEEE. Between the trimmed V and J ends, which lost 4 bases and 0 bases, there was a span of 17 bases. The CDR3 DNA follows: TGTGCCAGCAGCCTGCGGAGTTGGGGCCTCTCCTACGAGCAGTACTTC. As protein: CASSLRSWGLSYEQYF.

This clone was observed many times. The chain has TRBV9 and TRBJ2-6; TRBD1 might be the D (7 bases). CDR1 and CDR2 from the germline V gene are SGDLS and YYNGEE. The CDR3 totals 18 residues. V lost 2 bases and J 0 bases, leaving 15 bases between the germline ends. CDR3 in amino acids: CASSVGGQLSSGANVLTF. The CDR3 DNA reads as TGTGCCAGCAGCGTGGGGGGACAGTTAAGCTCTGGGGCCAACGTCCTGACTTTC.

This clone has ten or more counts. The chain carries TRBV6-2 or TRBV6-3 and TRBJ1-1; tentative D call: TRBD1 (5 bases). Germline CDR1 MNHEY, CDR2 SVGEGT. The CDR3 extends over 11 amino acids. The germline V and J ends were trimmed by 7 bases and 10 bases, with 13 bases remaining between them. CDR3 amino acids: CASKMTGGAFF. The CDR3 DNA is TGTGCCAGCAAAATGACCGGGGGAGCTTTCTTT.

This clone was picked up a small number of times. The gene calls are TRBV6-6 and TRBJ1-1; possible D gene TRBD1, 5 bases. CDR3 length: 17 amino acids. Germline CDR1 is MNHNY and CDR2 is SVGAGI (reference sequence). CDR3 coding DNA: TGTGAAAGCAGTTACTCAGCTGCGGGGCGGGGGAACACTGAAGCTTTCTTT. Protein sequence: CESSYSAAGRGNTEAFF.

As for this clone: Different DNA sequences within this sample yield the same CDR3. The CDR3 DNA reads as TGTGCCAGTAGACCCGGGACAGTCTATGGCTACACCTTC. This encodes CASRPGTVYGYTF. The chain combines TRBV19 with TRBJ1-2, with TRBD1 matching 7 bases. Looked up from germline, CDR1 is LNHDA and CDR2 is SQIVND (reference sequence). V shed 6 bases and J 4 bases; nucleotides not matched to a gene: 5. CDR3 length: 13 residues.

The V gene is TRBV27, the J gene TRBJ1-1; TRBD1 might be the D (6 bases). The CDR3 runs 13 residues. Germline-derived CDR1 and CDR2 are MNHEY and SMNVEV (reference sequence). V shed 1 base and J shed 8 bases, with 11 bases lying between them. The CDR3 reads CASSLFRGGEAFF. DNA for the CDR3: TGTGCCAGCAGTTTATTCAGGGGCGGGGAAGCTTTCTTT.

The chain employs TRBV4-2 and TRBJ2-1; D perhaps matches TRBD2 (6 bases). Trimming took 4 bases from V and 0 from J, leaving 13 bases between them. Looked up from germline, CDR1 is LGHNA and CDR2 is YNFKEQ. The CDR3 covers 16 residues. In DNA form, the CDR3 reads TGTGCCAGCAGCCCCGAGGGACTCTTCTCCTACAATGAGCAGTTCTTC. Its protein product is CASSPEGLFSYNEQFF.

This clone has a count of ten or more. CDR3 in DNA: TGTGCCAGCAGTTTAACCCACAGGCGCCGTAATCAGCCCCAGCATTTT. It is translated as CASSLTHRRRNQPQHF. The chain carries TRBV28 and TRBJ1-5; perhaps TRBD1 as D (5 bases). The V end lost 2 bases, the J end lost 4 bases, and 15 bases lay between the germline ends. Germline values: CDR1 MDHEN, CDR2 SYDVKM. The CDR3 is 16 residues long.

This clone was seen ten or more times. This may come from a read error, since a much larger clone is one base off. The gene calls are TRBV6-1 and TRBJ2-2; 9 bases line up with TRBD1. There are 16 residues in the CDR3. Germline V gene data show CDR1 as MNHNS and CDR2 as SASEGT. The CDR3 loop is CVSSQPQGARTGELFF. CDR3 DNA sequence: TGTGTCAGCAGCCAACCACAGGGGGCAAGGACCGGGGAGCTGTTTTTT.

This clone occurred many times. The chain joins TRBV15 to TRBJ2-7; 9 bases are shared with TRBD2. J was trimmed by 0 bases and V by 3 bases; bases with no gene match: 0. There are 14 residues in the CDR3. Germline CDR1 reads LNHNV; CDR2 reads YYDKDF (reference sequence). The CDR3 DNA reads TGTGCCACCAGCAGGACTAGCGGCTCCTACGAGCAGTACTTC. As protein: CATSRTSGSYEQYF.

This clone was seen ten or more times. In DNA, the CDR3 is TGTGCCAGCTCAAAAGCAAACAATGAGCAGTTCTTC. It codes for CASSKANNEQFF. The chain has TRBV18 and TRBJ2-1; D ambiguous. The CDR3 consists of 12 residues. Germline V gene data show CDR1 as KGHSH and CDR2 as LQKENI. The V gene lost 5 bases and the J gene lost 5 bases, with 7 bases spanning the gap.